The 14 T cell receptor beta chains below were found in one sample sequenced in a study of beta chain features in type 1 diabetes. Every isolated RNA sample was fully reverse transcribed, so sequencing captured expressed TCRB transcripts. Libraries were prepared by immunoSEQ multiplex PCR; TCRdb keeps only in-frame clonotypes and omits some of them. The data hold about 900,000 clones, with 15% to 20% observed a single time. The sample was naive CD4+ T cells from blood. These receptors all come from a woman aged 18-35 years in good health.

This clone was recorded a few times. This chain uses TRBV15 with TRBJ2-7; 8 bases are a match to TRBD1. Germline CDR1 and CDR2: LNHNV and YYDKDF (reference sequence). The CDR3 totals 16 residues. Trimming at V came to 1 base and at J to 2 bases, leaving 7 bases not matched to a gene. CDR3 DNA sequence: TGTGCCACCAGCAGAGGGGTACCAGGGGGCCCCTACGAGCAGTACTTC. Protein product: CATSRGVPGGPYEQYF.

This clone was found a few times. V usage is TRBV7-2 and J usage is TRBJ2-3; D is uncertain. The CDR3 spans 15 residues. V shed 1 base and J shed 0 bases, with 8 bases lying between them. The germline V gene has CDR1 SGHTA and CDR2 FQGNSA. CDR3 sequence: CASSLGPTSTDTQYF. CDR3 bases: TGTGCCAGCAGCTTAGGGCCTACTAGCACAGATACGCAGTATTTT.

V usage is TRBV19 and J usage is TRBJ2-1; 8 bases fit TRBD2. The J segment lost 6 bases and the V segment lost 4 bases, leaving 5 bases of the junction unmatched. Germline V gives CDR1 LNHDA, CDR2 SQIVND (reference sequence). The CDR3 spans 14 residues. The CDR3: CASSNGLASNEQFF. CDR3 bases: TGTGCCAGTAGTAATGGACTAGCAAGCAATGAGCAGTTCTTC.

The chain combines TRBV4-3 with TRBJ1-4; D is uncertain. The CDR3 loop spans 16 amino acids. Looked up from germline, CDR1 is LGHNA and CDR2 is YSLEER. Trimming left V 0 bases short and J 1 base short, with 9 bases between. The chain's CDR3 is CASSQDGWGTNEKLFF. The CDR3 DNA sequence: TGCGCCAGCAGCCAAGATGGCTGGGGAACTAATGAAAAACTGTTTTTT.

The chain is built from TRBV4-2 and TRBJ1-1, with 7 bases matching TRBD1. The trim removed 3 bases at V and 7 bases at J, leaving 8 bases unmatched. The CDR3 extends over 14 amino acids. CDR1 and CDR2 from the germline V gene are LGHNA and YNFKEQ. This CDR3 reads CASSQPTTGVEAFF. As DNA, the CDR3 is TGTGCCAGCAGCCAGCCGACCACAGGGGTTGAAGCTTTCTTT.

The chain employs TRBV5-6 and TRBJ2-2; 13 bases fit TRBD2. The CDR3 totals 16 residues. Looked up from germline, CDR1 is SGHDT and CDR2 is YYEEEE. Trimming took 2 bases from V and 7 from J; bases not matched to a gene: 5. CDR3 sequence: CASSFRGLAGYGELFF. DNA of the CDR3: TGTGCCAGCAGCTTCAGGGGACTAGCGGGATACGGGGAGCTGTTTTTT.

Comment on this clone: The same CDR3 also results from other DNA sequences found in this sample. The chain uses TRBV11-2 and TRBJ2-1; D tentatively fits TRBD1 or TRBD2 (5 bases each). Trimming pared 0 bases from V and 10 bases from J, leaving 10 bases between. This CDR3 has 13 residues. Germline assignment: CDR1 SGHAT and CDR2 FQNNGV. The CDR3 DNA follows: TGTGCCAGCAGCTTAGAGTCTGGGGGAGAGCAGTTCTTC. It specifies CASSLESGGEQFF.

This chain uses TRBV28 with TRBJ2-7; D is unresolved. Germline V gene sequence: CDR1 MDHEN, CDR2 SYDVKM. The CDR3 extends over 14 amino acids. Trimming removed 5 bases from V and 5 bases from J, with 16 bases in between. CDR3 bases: TGTGCCAGCAGTGACATGGGTGTTCGTCACGAGCAGTACTTC. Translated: CASSDMGVRHEQYF.

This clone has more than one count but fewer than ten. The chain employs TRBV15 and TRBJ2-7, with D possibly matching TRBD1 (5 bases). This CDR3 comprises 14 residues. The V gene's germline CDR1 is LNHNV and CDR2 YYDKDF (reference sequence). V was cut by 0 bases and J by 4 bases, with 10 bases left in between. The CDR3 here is CATSRESGIYEQYF. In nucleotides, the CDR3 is TGTGCCACCAGCAGAGAGTCAGGGATTTACGAGCAGTACTTC. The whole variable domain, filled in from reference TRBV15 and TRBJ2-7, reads DAMVIQNPRYQVTQFGKPVTLSCSQTLNHNVMYWYQQKSSQAPKLLFHYYDKDFNNEADTPDNFQSRRPNTSFCFLDIRSPGLGDTAMYLCATSRESGIYEQYFGPGTRLTVT.

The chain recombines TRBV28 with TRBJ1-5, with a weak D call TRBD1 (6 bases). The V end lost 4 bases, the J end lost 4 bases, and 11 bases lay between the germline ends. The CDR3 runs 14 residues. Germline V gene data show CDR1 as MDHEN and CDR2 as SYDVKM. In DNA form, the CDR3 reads TGTGCCAGCAGTTCCGGACAGAATAATCAGCCCCAGCATTTT. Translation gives CASSSGQNNQPQHF.

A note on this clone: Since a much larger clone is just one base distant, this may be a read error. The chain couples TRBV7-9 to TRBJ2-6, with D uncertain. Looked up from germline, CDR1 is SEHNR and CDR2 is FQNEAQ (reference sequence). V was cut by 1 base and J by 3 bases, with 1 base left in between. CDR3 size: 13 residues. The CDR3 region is CASSLGGANVLTF. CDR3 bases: TGTGCCAGCAGCTTAGGTGGGGCCAACGTCCTGACTTTC.

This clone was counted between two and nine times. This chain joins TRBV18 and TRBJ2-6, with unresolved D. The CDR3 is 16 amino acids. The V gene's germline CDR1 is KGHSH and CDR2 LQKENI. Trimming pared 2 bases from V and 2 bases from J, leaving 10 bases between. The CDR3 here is CASSPVLGTGANVLTF. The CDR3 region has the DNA TGTGCCAGCTCACCAGTCTTAGGGACTGGGGCCAACGTCCTGACTTTC.

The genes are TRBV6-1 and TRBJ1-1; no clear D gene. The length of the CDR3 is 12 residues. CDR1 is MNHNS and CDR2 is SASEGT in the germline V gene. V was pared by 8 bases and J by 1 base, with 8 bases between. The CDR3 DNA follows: TGTGCCAGCGAGAACCCGAACACTGAAGCTTTCTTT. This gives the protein CASENPNTEAFF.

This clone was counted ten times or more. CDR3 bases: TGTGCCATCAGTTCCCTAGAGAATGAGCAGTTCTTC. It encodes CAISSLENEQFF. The rearrangement links TRBV10-3 to TRBJ2-1, with D hard to call. The length of the CDR3 is 12 residues. The germline V gene has CDR1 ENHRY and CDR2 SYGVKD. With 5 bases removed from V and 7 bases from J, the gap between germline ends came to 9 bases.